Presented here are 27 T cell receptor beta chains from one specimen sequenced in a study of blood T cells in healthy people across ages. The use of a sample-barcoded 5' primer and a J-beta primer mix characterized a second PCR of roughly 6 to 11 cycles. TCRdb independently ran MiXCR on the 5' RACE reads; one entry per CDR3 protein. The sample lists roughly 1,800,000 distinct CDR3 sequences; 49% were seen once. The sequenced material came from blood. The origin of the receptors is a middle-aged woman in good health.

The V call is TRBV28, the J call TRBJ1-2; D gene uncertain. In germline, CDR1 is MDHEN, CDR2 SYDVKM. The CDR3 totals 15 residues. V lost 4 bases, J lost 4 bases, and 16 bases lay in between. For the CDR3, the DNA is TGTGCCAGCAGTTCCGCGACCCGGAGGACCTATGGCTACACCTTC. Its protein product is CASSSATRRTYGYTF.

The gene calls are TRBV6-2 or TRBV6-3 and TRBJ2-7; 10 nucleotides align to TRBD1. J was trimmed by 3 bases and V by 5 bases; bases with no gene match: 4. Looked up from germline, CDR1 is MNHEY and CDR2 is SVGEGT. The CDR3 length is 14 residues. This CDR3 reads CASSGWTGGYEQYF. The CDR3 DNA sequence: TGTGCCAGCAGTGGCTGGACAGGGGGCTACGAGCAGTACTTC.

Only a few counts were recorded for this clonotype. The chain employs TRBV9 and TRBJ2-1; TRBD1 agrees at 7 bases. From germline, CDR1 is SGDLS and CDR2 YYNGEE. V was pared by 1 base and J by 7 bases, with 8 bases of the junction left unmatched. This CDR3 is built from 15 residues. The CDR3 sequence: CASSVSGGDFNEQFF. The CDR3 DNA reads as TGTGCCAGCAGCGTATCAGGGGGTGATTTTAATGAGCAGTTCTTC.

In its sample, this clonotype was seen a few times. Written as DNA, the CDR3 is TGTGCCAGCAGCTTAGCAACAGGACAGGGAGAGACCCAGTACTTC. This sequence encodes CASSLATGQGETQYF. The genes are TRBV7-3 and TRBJ2-5; 8 nucleotides line up with TRBD1. Germline assignment: CDR1 SGHTA and CDR2 FQGTGA. The CDR3 covers 15 residues. V gave up 2 bases and J gave up 4 bases; unmatched junction bases: 6.

This clonotype came up once. This chain links TRBV15 with TRBJ2-3, with no clear D. The CDR3 length is 15 residues. Trimming removed 1 base at V and 0 bases at J, with 8 bases between. In germline, CDR1 is LNHNV, CDR2 YYDKDF (reference sequence). CDR3 sequence (DNA): TGTGCCACCAGCAGAGCCACGGCTAGCACAGATACGCAGTATTTT. Translation: CATSRATASTDTQYF.

This clonotype was seen only once. The J gene is TRBJ1-1, the V gene TRBV7-9; 7 bases fit TRBD1. Per germline, CDR1 SEHNR and CDR2 FQNEAQ (reference sequence). The CDR3 runs to 16 residues. The V segment lost 1 base and the J segment 1 base; nucleotides outside the gene matches: 6. CDR3 residues: CASSLVGTAANTEAFF. The CDR3 DNA reads as TGTGCCAGCAGCTTAGTGGGGACAGCGGCGAACACTGAAGCTTTCTTT. The full variable domain, in which reference TRBV7-9 and TRBJ1-1 provide the parts outside the CDR3, is DTGVSQNPRHKITKRGQNVTFRCDPISEHNRLYWYRQTLGQGPEFLTYFQNEAQLEKSRLLSDRFSAERPKGSFSTLEIQRTEQGDSAMYLCASSLVGTAANTEAFFGQGTRLTVV.

This chain joins TRBV7-2 and TRBJ2-5, with D possibly matching TRBD1 (6 bases). Trimming removed 4 bases at V and 2 bases at J, with 11 bases between. The CDR3 loop spans 14 amino acids. CDR1 SGHTA and CDR2 FQGNSA come from the germline V gene. The CDR3 sequence is CASSYTGFQETQYF. DNA of the CDR3: TGTGCCAGCAGCTATACAGGGTTTCAAGAGACCCAGTACTTC.

The rearrangement uses TRBV6-2 or TRBV6-3 and TRBJ1-2; tentatively, D is TRBD1 (5 bases). V lost 0 bases, J lost 5 bases, and 16 bases lay in between. Per germline, CDR1 MNHEY and CDR2 SVGEGT. The CDR3 sequence is 16 residues long. The CDR3 reads CASSYSWYRSFYGYTF. CDR3 sequence (DNA): TGTGCCAGCAGTTACTCGTGGTACAGGAGTTTTTATGGCTACACCTTC.

The chain is built from TRBV29-1 and TRBJ1-2, with 10 nucleotides matching TRBD1. The CDR3 sequence is 14 residues long. Germline CDR1 is SQVTM and CDR2 is ANQGSEA. V dropped 5 bases and J dropped 2; count of bases not matched to a gene: 5. DNA of the CDR3: TGCAGCGTTCGGGACAGGGGCTTGAACTATGGCTACACCTTC. Translating it yields CSVRDRGLNYGYTF.

This chain links TRBV24-1 with TRBJ2-3, with D possibly being TRBD1 (5 bases). The CDR3 is 14 residues long. Germline V gives CDR1 KGHDR, CDR2 SFDVKD. Between the trimmed V and J ends, which lost 3 bases and 2 bases, there was a span of 8 bases. The CDR3 loop is CATSDRGATDTQYF. The DNA for the CDR3 is TGTGCCACCAGTGATAGGGGTGCCACAGATACGCAGTATTTT.

The chain is built from TRBV20-1 and TRBJ2-3, with TRBD2 matching 11 bases. The junction had 7 bases not matched to a gene; V was cut back by 0 bases and J by 5 bases. The length of the CDR3 is 16 residues. Germline assignment: CDR1 DFQATT and CDR2 SNEGSKA (reference sequence). The chain's CDR3 is CSARDLSGGAGDTQYF. The CDR3 DNA follows: TGCAGTGCTAGAGATCTTAGCGGGGGGGCCGGAGATACGCAGTATTTT.

The CDR3 protein is CSVTGSFQETQYF. The CDR3 DNA sequence: TGCAGCGTGACAGGGAGCTTCCAAGAGACCCAGTACTTC. This rearrangement joins TRBV29-1 to TRBJ2-5, with 7 bases that match TRBD1. With V trimmed by 6 bases and J by 1 base, 5 bases remained unmatched. Germline loops: CDR1 SQVTM, CDR2 ANQGSEA. This CDR3 contains 13 residues.

This clonotype appeared once. The rearrangement joins TRBV29-1 to TRBJ2-4, with D hard to call. V lost 6 bases to trimming and J lost 0 bases, with 6 bases between them. Per the germline V gene, CDR1 is SQVTM and CDR2 is ANQGSEA. The CDR3 runs 12 residues. CDR3 nucleotide sequence: TGCAGCGTCAGCAGAGCCAAAAACATTCAGTACTTC. Protein sequence: CSVSRAKNIQYF. The full variable domain, with the rest looked up from reference TRBV29-1 and TRBJ2-4, is SAVISQKPSRDICQRGTSLTIQCQVDSQVTMMFWYRQQPGQSLTLIATANQGSEATYESGFVIDKFPISRPNLTFSTLTVSNMSPEDSSIYLCSVSRAKNIQYFGAGTRLSVL.

This rearrangement joins TRBV7-3 to TRBJ2-5; D is uncertain. With 1 base removed from V and 3 bases from J, the gap between germline ends came to 9 bases. The CDR3 length is 14 residues. From germline, CDR1 is SGHTA and CDR2 FQGTGA. The CDR3 protein is CASSLMGTKETQYF. CDR3 bases: TGTGCCAGCAGCTTAATGGGCACAAAAGAGACCCAGTACTTC.

CDR3 bases: TGTGCCAGCAGTGAATACGGGGGCTTGAACACTGAAGCTTTCTTT. This translates into CASSEYGGLNTEAFF. The chain is built from TRBV25-1 and TRBJ1-1; possible D gene TRBD1, 6 bases. Germline V gene data show CDR1 as MGHDK and CDR2 as SYGVNS. The CDR3 sequence is 15 residues long. Trimming left V 0 bases short and J 0 bases short, with 8 bases between.

This sequence joins TRBV24-1 and TRBJ1-6; D gene uncertain. Germline V gene sequence: CDR1 KGHDR, CDR2 SFDVKD. Trimming took off 5 bases at V and 6 bases at J, with 10 bases between the two ends. This CDR3 is 14 amino acids long. This CDR3 is CATSAGKSNSPLHF. In nucleotides, the CDR3 is TGTGCCACCAGTGCGGGAAAGAGTAATTCACCCCTCCACTTT.

J is TRBJ1-2 and V is TRBV28, with 7 bases fitting TRBD1. This CDR3 is 16 amino acids long. Germline V gene sequence: CDR1 MDHEN, CDR2 SYDVKM. J lost 0 bases, V lost 3 bases, and 7 bases had no gene match. The DNA for the CDR3 is TGTGCCAGCAGTTTCCGGGGGGACAGTGCTAACTATGGCTACACCTTC. Protein sequence: CASSFRGDSANYGYTF.

Of note for this clonotype: One end of the junction does not line up with germline, which may come from a read error. V usage is TRBV4-1 and J usage is TRBJ2-7, with D possibly matching TRBD2 (6 bases). Germline V gene sequence: CDR1 MGHRA, CDR2 YSYEKL. The CDR3 extends over 15 amino acids. The DNA of the CDR3 is TGCACCAGCAGCCAATTCCAGGGACTGCGCTACGAGCAGTACTTC. It codes for CTSSQFQGLRYEQYF.

There are a few counts of this clonotype. This chain joins TRBV15 and TRBJ2-1; D might be TRBD1 (6 bases). CDR3 length: 16 amino acids. Germline-derived CDR1 and CDR2 are LNHNV and YYDKDF (reference sequence). V lost 7 bases and J 4 bases, leaving 20 bases between the germline ends. CDR3 region: CATTPGATRAYNEQFF. CDR3 nucleotides: TGTGCCACCACCCCAGGGGCCACCCGGGCATACAATGAGCAGTTCTTC. The full variable domain, its missing parts supplied by reference TRBV15 and TRBJ2-1, is DAMVIQNPRYQVTQFGKPVTLSCSQTLNHNVMYWYQQKSSQAPKLLFHYYDKDFNNEADTPDNFQSRRPNTSFCFLDIRSPGLGDTAMYLCATTPGATRAYNEQFFGPGTRLTVL.

The V gene is TRBV9, the J gene TRBJ2-3; 11 bases line up with TRBD2. Trimming at V came to 2 bases and at J to 1 base, leaving 15 bases not matched to a gene. CDR1 and CDR2 (germline): SGDLS, YYNGEE. This CDR3 has 20 amino acids. The CDR3 coding sequence is TGTGCCAGCAGCGTCAGACCACATCAACTAGCGGGGGAACGCACAGATACGCAGTATTTT. Its translation: CASSVRPHQLAGERTDTQYF.

The V call is TRBV20-1, the J call TRBJ2-6, with D perhaps matching TRBD2 (5 bases). There are 15 residues in the CDR3. Germline assignment: CDR1 DFQATT and CDR2 SNEGSKA (reference sequence). V was cut by 6 bases and J by 2 bases, with 14 bases left in between. The DNA for the CDR3 is TGCAGTGCCAAGGACTTAACGACTGGGGCCAACGTCCTGACTTTC. Its protein is CSAKDLTTGANVLTF.

The chain couples TRBV5-6 to TRBJ2-5, with 8 nucleotides matching TRBD2. The J call is in doubt because the DNA end fits TRBJ2-7 better. The germline gives CDR1 SGHDT, CDR2 YYEEEE. This CDR3 contains 15 residues. The CDR3 spells CASSEGLTSGYEQYF. The CDR3 DNA sequence: TGTGCCAGCAGCGAGGGACTAACTAGCGGTTACGAGCAGTACTTC.

This chain joins TRBV5-6 and TRBJ1-5, with D possibly matching TRBD1 (5 bases). The V end was cut by 0 bases, the J end by 3 bases, with 22 bases between. CDR3 size: 19 residues. In germline, CDR1 is SGHDT, CDR2 YYEEEE. The CDR3 loop is CASSLDRGRRHRHNQPQHF. In DNA, the CDR3 is TGTGCCAGCAGCTTGGATAGGGGTAGACGCCATCGTCACAATCAGCCCCAGCATTTT. Full variable domain (rest looked up from reference TRBV5-6 and TRBJ1-5): DAGVTQSPTHLIKTRGQQVTLRCSPKSGHDTVSWYQQALGQGPQFIFQYYEEEERQRGNFPDRFSGHQFPNYSSELNVNALLLGDSALYLCASSLDRGRRHRHNQPQHFGDGTRLSIL.

This chain links TRBV20-1 with TRBJ2-7; 7 nucleotides match TRBD2. Germline values: CDR1 DFQATT, CDR2 SNEGSKA (reference sequence). With 0 bases clipped from V and 3 bases from J, the junction kept 11 bases outside the gene matches. The CDR3 runs 16 residues. The CDR3 protein is CSARDYFGGKVYEQYF. DNA for the CDR3: TGCAGTGCTAGAGATTACTTCGGGGGGAAAGTCTACGAGCAGTACTTC.

The rearrangement joins TRBV6-5 to TRBJ2-3, with D possibly TRBD1 on 6 matching bases. Trimming took off 5 bases at V and 2 bases at J, with 14 bases between the two ends. The CDR3 loop spans 15 amino acids. Germline V gives CDR1 MNHEY, CDR2 SVGAGI. CDR3 nucleotide sequence: TGTGCCAGCAGTGCACAGGGCTCCTACACAGATACGCAGTATTTT. Translation: CASSAQGSYTDTQYF.

The chain has TRBV25-1 and TRBJ2-5; 8 bases map to TRBD1. Germline loops: CDR1 MGHDK, CDR2 SYGVNS. This CDR3 has 16 amino acids. Trimming took 0 bases from V and 5 from J; bases not matched to a gene: 8. This CDR3 is CASSEYLGQGFETQYF. The CDR3 nucleotides are TGTGCCAGCAGTGAATATTTAGGACAGGGCTTTGAGACCCAGTACTTC.

The chain couples TRBV5-1 to TRBJ2-6, with 9 positions matching TRBD1. Germline V gene data show CDR1 as SGHRS and CDR2 as YFSETQ. CDR3 size: 19 residues. Losses at the gene ends were 4 bases for V and 2 bases for J; bases not matched to a gene: 13. As DNA, the CDR3 is TGCGCCAGCAGCGGGACCGGGACAGGGTATCGGGCTGGGGCCAACGTCCTGACTTTC. Its protein is CASSGTGTGYRAGANVLTF.